One and the same sample provided the 4 T cell receptor beta chains below, sequenced in a study of blood T cell repertoires in COVID-19. Sequencing was performed with immunoSEQ multiplex PCR; in TCRdb, only in-frame clones are kept and a portion is missing. The table shows some 380,000 clones, with nearly 90% occurring only once. Sequencing was performed on PBMCs or T cells enriched from blood (not recorded which). The receptors come from a woman aged 35 to 49 with acute COVID-19.

The chain recombines TRBV11-2 with TRBJ1-1; 10 bases agree with TRBD1. The V segment lost 5 bases and the J segment 4 bases; nucleotides outside the gene matches: 13. This CDR3 contains 17 residues. Germline V lookup: CDR1 SGHAT, CDR2 FQNNGV. CDR3 in amino acids: CASSRLRTGGGSTEAFF. In nucleotides, the CDR3 is TGTGCCAGCAGCCGCCTTAGGACAGGGGGTGGGAGCACTGAAGCTTTCTTT.

J is TRBJ1-4 and V is TRBV12-5; D is ambiguous. The length of the CDR3 is 12 residues. Germline assignment: CDR1 LGHNT and CDR2 FRNRAP. Trimming removed 8 bases from V and 7 bases from J, with 11 bases in between. The CDR3 spells CASSERAEKLFF. The CDR3 nucleotides are TGTGCTAGTTCGGAGAGGGCTGAAAAACTGTTTTTT.

The chain has TRBV5-1 and TRBJ2-7; the D gene is possibly TRBD2 (6 bases). CDR1 SGHRS and CDR2 YFSETQ come from the germline V gene. Deletions cut 2 bases from V and 2 bases from J, with 11 bases between. The CDR3 is 14 residues long. The CDR3 loop reads CASSFGGTTYEQYF. The CDR3 coding sequence is TGCGCCAGCAGCTTTGGCGGGACGACCTACGAGCAGTACTTC.

This clone appeared a few times. V is TRBV5-8 and J is TRBJ1-1; TRBD1 is a possible D gene (6 bases). The CDR3 length is 17 residues. Trimming removed 0 bases at V and 5 bases at J, with 20 bases between. The germline V gene has CDR1 SGHTS and CDR2 YDEGEE. This chain's CDR3 is CASSLGGQYFWETEAFF. In DNA, the CDR3 is TGTGCCAGCAGCTTGGGGGGACAATACTTTTGGGAAACTGAAGCTTTCTTT.